Below, 18 T cell receptor beta chains from the same sample are listed, as sequenced in a study of blood T cell repertoires in COVID-19. Sequencing used immunoSEQ multiplex PCR; TCRdb keeps in-frame clones, though not all of them. The sample holds approximately 200,000 clones, roughly 80% seen once. The sequenced sample consisted of peripheral blood. All receptors derive from a human donor in a cohort sampled during active COVID-19.

The CDR3 coding sequence is TGTGCCAGCAGCTTAGCGGACAGGCAGAACACTGAAGCTTTCTTT. Amino acid sequence: CASSLADRQNTEAFF. The J gene is TRBJ1-1, the V gene TRBV7-9; TRBD1 agrees at 7 bases. CDR1 and CDR2 from the germline V gene are SEHNR and FQNEAQ (reference sequence). The CDR3 has 15 amino acids. After removal of 0 bases from V and 1 base from J, the junction contained 2 bases not matched to a gene.

This chain uses TRBV10-3 with TRBJ2-6; TRBD1 is a possible D gene (6 bases). V was shortened by 6 bases and J by 0 bases, with 15 bases between the two germline ends. CDR3 size: 17 residues. From germline, CDR1 is ENHRY and CDR2 SYGVKD. CDR3 nucleotides: TGTGCCATCAGGGAAGGGGGTTTCGGCTCTGGGGCCAACGTCCTGACTTTC. Translating it yields CAIREGGFGSGANVLTF.

This sequence joins TRBV4-3 and TRBJ1-2, with 8 bases lining up with TRBD1. The trim removed 1 base at V and 0 bases at J, leaving 1 base unmatched. Germline V lookup: CDR1 LGHNA, CDR2 YSLEER. The CDR3 length is 15 residues. CDR3 loop: CASSQGQGPNYGYTF. DNA for the CDR3: TGCGCCAGCAGCCAAGGACAGGGGCCTAACTATGGCTACACCTTC.

The chain is built from TRBV28 and TRBJ2-5; 14 bases match TRBD2. Germline trimming cut 5 bases from V and 9 bases from J; bases unmatched to any gene: 17. This CDR3 is 18 amino acids long. Germline CDR1 reads MDHEN; CDR2 reads SYDVKM. CDR3 coding DNA: TGTGCCAGCAGTGACGGGACTAGCGGGAGTGTAGGTCTGGAGGCCCAGTACTTC. It translates to CASSDGTSGSVGLEAQYF.

J is TRBJ1-1 and V is TRBV3-1 (or the pseudogene TRBV3-2), with D possibly matching TRBD1 (6 bases). This CDR3 comprises 18 residues. V lost 2 bases, J lost 3 bases, and 22 bases lay in between. Germline V lookup: CDR1 LGHDT, CDR2 YNNKEL (reference sequence). CDR3 protein: CASSQSRGGHSLYTEAFF. Here the CDR3 DNA reads TGTGCCAGCAGCCAATCCCGGGGGGGACACTCTCTTTACACTGAAGCTTTCTTT.

This sequence joins TRBV6-6 and TRBJ1-2, with 10 bases fitting TRBD1. Germline trimming cut 7 bases from V and 1 base from J; bases unmatched to any gene: 9. Per germline, CDR1 MNHNY and CDR2 SVGAGI (reference sequence). CDR3 size: 16 residues. The CDR3 DNA reads as TGTGCCAGCATCCGGTTGGGGACAGGGGATAACTATGGCTACACCTTC. Translation gives CASIRLGTGDNYGYTF.

Points on this clone: A junction boundary mismatches the germline segment, possibly from a read error. CDR3 nucleotide sequence: TGCGCCAGCAGCCTTAATGGGGGGGGCAACCAGCCCCAGCATTTT. It specifies CASSLNGGGNQPQHF. The chain couples TRBV4-3 to TRBJ1-5, with D possibly being TRBD1 (6 bases). The CDR3 runs to 15 residues. The germline V gene has CDR1 LGHNA and CDR2 YSLEER.

The rearrangement uses TRBV11-3 and TRBJ1-1; TRBD1 aligns across 11 bases. Looked up from germline, CDR1 is SGHNT and CDR2 is YENEEA. The CDR3 has 18 residues. Trimming cost V 5 bases and J 0 bases; bases outside gene matches: 11. CDR3 protein: CASSPGQGAHTMNTEAFF. The DNA of the CDR3 is TGTGCCAGCAGCCCTGGACAGGGGGCCCATACCATGAACACTGAAGCTTTCTTT.

V gene TRBV7-9 combines with J gene TRBJ2-7; TRBD2 might be the D (6 bases). Germline V gives CDR1 SEHNR, CDR2 FQNEAQ (reference sequence). This CDR3 is built from 14 residues. V was pared by 1 base and J by 2 bases, with 9 bases between. The CDR3 reads CASSLGGETYEQYF. The CDR3 region has the DNA TGTGCCAGCAGCTTAGGCGGGGAAACCTACGAGCAGTACTTC.

This sequence joins TRBV19 and TRBJ2-1, with D perhaps matching TRBD2 (5 bases). This CDR3 comprises 14 residues. The germline V and J ends were trimmed by 5 bases and 9 bases, with 17 bases remaining between them. CDR1 and CDR2 (germline): LNHDA, SQIVND (reference sequence). The CDR3: CASSAEAGVREQFF. CDR3 bases: TGTGCCAGTAGTGCAGAGGCCGGGGTCCGTGAGCAGTTCTTC.

The V and J genes are TRBV28 and TRBJ2-1, with a weak D call TRBD1 (5 bases). The CDR3 length is 15 residues. The germline V gene has CDR1 MDHEN and CDR2 SYDVKM. With 6 bases removed from V and 2 bases from J, the gap between germline ends came to 14 bases. CDR3 in DNA: TGTGCCAGCAGCAATACAGGTGATCCCTACAATGAGCAGTTCTTC. Encoded protein: CASSNTGDPYNEQFF. Full variable domain (missing parts from reference TRBV28 and TRBJ2-1): DVKVTQSSRYLVKRTGEKVFLECVQDMDHENMFWYRQDPGLGLRLIYFSYDVKMKEKGDIPEGYSVSREKKERFSLILESASTNQTSMYLCASSNTGDPYNEQFFGPGTRLTVL.

The rearrangement joins TRBV29-1 to TRBJ1-5; maybe TRBD1 (5 bases). The ends were cut back, 2 bases at V and 6 bases at J, with 11 bases in the middle. Germline CDR1 SQVTM, CDR2 ANQGSEA. This CDR3 is built from 13 residues. CDR3 DNA sequence: TGCAGCGTTGAATTGGGGGAGGCTCAGCCCCAGCATTTT. This sequence encodes CSVELGEAQPQHF.

The chain combines TRBV10-3 with TRBJ2-2, with D hard to call. V was clipped by 5 bases and J by 5 bases, with 12 bases between them. The CDR3 consists of 14 residues. Germline values: CDR1 ENHRY, CDR2 SYGVKD. The CDR3 is CAISTVPGTGELFF. CDR3 nucleotides: TGTGCCATCAGTACAGTCCCAGGTACCGGGGAGCTGTTTTTT.

This chain connects TRBV3-1 (or the pseudogene TRBV3-2) to TRBJ2-4, with 9 bases lining up with TRBD1. V lost 0 bases, J lost 2 bases, and 2 bases stayed unmatched. The germline gives CDR1 LGHDT, CDR2 YNNKEL (reference sequence). There are 16 residues in the CDR3. The CDR3 sequence: CASSQETGGSKNIQYF. DNA for the CDR3: TGTGCCAGCAGCCAAGAGACAGGGGGATCCAAAAACATTCAGTACTTC.

About this clone: A much larger clonotype is one base distant, so this may be a read error. The V call is TRBV6-5, the J call TRBJ2-7, with D unresolved. The germline CDR1 and CDR2 sequences are MNHEY and SVGAGI. The CDR3 has 11 amino acids. V was clipped by 7 bases and J by 2 bases, with 6 bases between them. This CDR3 reads CASIRAYEQYF. CDR3 bases: TGTGCCAGCATCCGGGCCTACGAGCAGTACTTC.

The V and J genes are TRBV3-1 (or the pseudogene TRBV3-2) and TRBJ2-2; TRBD2 aligns across 9 bases. Germline V gene data show CDR1 as LGHDT and CDR2 as YNNKEL (reference sequence). The CDR3 contains 15 residues. V shed 1 base, J shed 5 bases, and the junction held 2 bases outside the gene matches. CDR3 loop: CASSQGSGGTGELFF. The CDR3 DNA is TGTGCCAGCAGCCAAGGAAGCGGGGGGACCGGGGAGCTGTTTTTT.

The chain employs TRBV18 and TRBJ1-1, with 7 bases that match TRBD1. Germline lookup yields CDR1 KGHSH and CDR2 LQKENI. With 8 bases clipped from V and 6 bases from J, the junction kept 9 bases outside the gene matches. CDR3 length equals 13 residues. Here the CDR3 DNA reads TGTGCCAGCAATATACAGGGGTACGCTGAAGCTTTCTTT. Residues: CASNIQGYAEAFF.

V usage is TRBV9 and J usage is TRBJ2-2; D is possibly TRBD1 (5 bases). The germline V gene encodes CDR1 SGDLS and CDR2 YYNGEE. Trimming left V 4 bases short and J 5 bases short, with 9 bases between. CDR3 length: 13 amino acids. In nucleotides, the CDR3 is TGTGCCAGCAGCCCAAGGGGTACCGGGGAGCTGTTTTTT. Translated: CASSPRGTGELFF.